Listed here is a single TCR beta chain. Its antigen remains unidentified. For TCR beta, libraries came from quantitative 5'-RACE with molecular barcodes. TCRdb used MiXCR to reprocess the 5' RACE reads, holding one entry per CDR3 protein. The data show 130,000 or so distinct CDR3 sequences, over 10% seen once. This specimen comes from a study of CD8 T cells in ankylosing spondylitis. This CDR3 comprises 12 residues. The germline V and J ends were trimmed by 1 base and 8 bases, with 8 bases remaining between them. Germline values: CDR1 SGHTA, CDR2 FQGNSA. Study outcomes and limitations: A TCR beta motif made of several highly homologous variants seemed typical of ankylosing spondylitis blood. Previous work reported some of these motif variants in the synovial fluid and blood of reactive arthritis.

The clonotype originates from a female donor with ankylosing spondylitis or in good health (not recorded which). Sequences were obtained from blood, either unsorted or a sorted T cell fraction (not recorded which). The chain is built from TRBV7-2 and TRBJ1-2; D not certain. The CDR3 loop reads CASSLEERGYTF. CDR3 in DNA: TGTGCCAGCAGCTTAGAAGAACGCGGCTACACCTTC.